The sequence of this T cell receptor (beta chain) was determined in a study of cytomegalovirus exposure and HLA in healthy donors. The study's findings and limits: Reportedly, diagnosis of cytomegalovirus status by the classifier showed high specificity and sensitivity.

Remarks on this clone: The antigen is unknown.

PCR involved 60 Vbeta and 13 Jbeta primers. The data were produced by immunoSEQ multiplex PCR, yet TCRdb's version contains in-frame clones alone and is incomplete. The sample shows approximately 92,000 clones, roughly 80% of them seen only once. Input material: PBMCs. The source is a man between 50 and 59 years old in good health and CMV-seropositive.

The CDR3 protein is CSVGLAGGLLETQYF. The CDR3 nucleotides are TGCAGCGTGGGACTAGCGGGGGGGTTACTAGAGACCCAGTACTTC. This chain connects TRBV29-1 to TRBJ2-5; TRBD2 agrees at 16 bases. The CDR3 has 15 amino acids. The V gene end was trimmed by 6 bases and the J gene end by 4 bases; junction bases not matched to a gene: 5. CDR1 is SQVTM and CDR2 is ANQGSEA in the germline V gene.